Listed below are T cell receptor beta chains from one sample, sequenced in a study of T cells in Graves' hyperthyroidism and ophthalmopathy. TCRdb re-called the multiplex PCR reads through MiXCR, storing one row per CDR3 protein. The data contain about 690,000 distinct CDR3 sequences, 17% of them singletons. Specimen: blood. The receptors derive from a man over 45 with Graves' hyperthyroidism. CDR3s include the opening cysteine and the closing phenylalanine or tryptophan. D genes are given only for firm matches. Size tells how often a clone was seen (once, few, many) or the class of an expanded clone, and some rows leave it out.

cdr3_nt cdr3_aa clone_size j_call v_call d_call
TGTGCCAGCAGGAGGACAGTACCAAATGAGCAGTTCTTC CASRRTVPNEQFF many TRBJ2-1 TRBV2 -
TGTGCCAGCAGTTTGGTAACAGGGAACACTGAAGCTTTCTTT CASSLVTGNTEAFF many TRBJ1-1 TRBV7-8 -
TGTGCCAGCAGTTCGCGACAGGTCCCTAGCTATGGCTACACCTTC CASSSRQVPSYGYTF many TRBJ1-2 TRBV12-3/TRBV12-4 -
TGCGCCACCCCTAGGACCTCCCTTCTTCATCTCAGCACAGATACGCAGTATTTT CATPRTSLLHLSTDTQYF - TRBJ2-3 TRBV4-1 -
TGCGCCAGCAGCTTGGCGTCGGGGACAGGAGATTCACCCCTCCACTTT CASSLASGTGDSPLHF many TRBJ1-6 TRBV5-1 TRBD1
TGTGCCAGCAGACCAGCCGGGACAGGGTTACCATACGAGCAGTACTTC CASRPAGTGLPYEQYF many TRBJ2-7 TRBV6-2/TRBV6-3 TRBD1
TGTGCCAGCAGTTTAACTAAAATGAAGTCTAGCGGGTGGACCGGGGAGCTGTTTTTT CASSLTKMKSSGWTGELFF many TRBJ2-2 TRBV27 TRBD2
TGTGCCAGCAGTCTCCCCTCACTAGGCCCCTTGAATGAGCAGTTCTTC CASSLPSLGPLNEQFF many TRBJ2-1 TRBV12-3/TRBV12-4 -
TGTGCCAGCAGTCAACTGGGAGGTGGCGGGGAGACCCAGTACTTC CASSQLGGGGETQYF many TRBJ2-5 TRBV28 -
TGTGCCAGCAGTGCACAAAATCAGCCCCAGCATTTT CASSAQNQPQHF - TRBJ1-5 TRBV27 -
TGTGCCAGCAGAACGACTGGCGAGGGCTCACCCCTCCACTTT CASRTTGEGSPLHF few TRBJ1-6 TRBV3-1 -
TGTGCCAGCAGGATCGGGCCAAGGGCGAACACTGAAGCTTTCTTT CASRIGPRANTEAFF - TRBJ1-1 TRBV6-1 -
TGTGCCAGCAGCTTGAACAAACAAGAGACCCAGTACTTC CASSLNKQETQYF - TRBJ2-5 TRBV5-4 -
TGTGCCTGGAGTCCAGGACAGGGGGAGGTAGATACGCAGTATTTT CAWSPGQGEVDTQYF few TRBJ2-3 TRBV30 TRBD1
TGCGCCAGCAGACCGGACAGGGGTGAAGCTTTCTTT CASRPDRGEAFF few TRBJ1-1 TRBV10-1 TRBD1
TGCGCCAGCAGCTCTCCGGGACAGCACAATGAGCAGTTCTTC CASSSPGQHNEQFF - TRBJ2-1 TRBV5-1 TRBD1
TGCAGTTCCAAGAGAACCACAGCGGGAGATGTGTTCAATGAGCAGTTCTTC CSSKRTTAGDVFNEQFF many TRBJ2-1 TRBV20-1 TRBD2
TGCAGCGTTGAATACCGGACGTCCTACGAGCAGTACTTC CSVEYRTSYEQYF few TRBJ2-7 TRBV29-1 -
TGTGCCAGCAGTACCCGGGCGAACACTGAAGCTTTCTTT CASSTRANTEAFF many TRBJ1-1 TRBV12-3/TRBV12-4 -
TGTGCCAATTCAGAACAGGGTAGCACAGATACGCAGTATTTT CANSEQGSTDTQYF - TRBJ2-3 TRBV28 -
TGCGCCAGCAGCTTGGCCAGGGACTCGAGCTCCTACAATGAGCAGTTCTTC CASSLARDSSSYNEQFF many TRBJ2-1 TRBV5-1 -
TGTGCCAGCAGCTCACGCCGGACTAGCGGGAGTGCGGATGAGCAGTTCTTC CASSSRRTSGSADEQFF - TRBJ2-1 TRBV7-8 TRBD2
TGTGCCTGGAGTGGGGGGGCCTATGGCTACACCTTC CAWSGGAYGYTF many TRBJ1-2 TRBV30 -
TGTGCCAGCAGCCAAGTTGGGACAGTGAATGAAAAACTGTTTTTT CASSQVGTVNEKLFF - TRBJ1-4 TRBV11-2 TRBD1
TGTGCCAGCAGCTCCGGGATCAGCTCCTACAATGAGCAGTTCTTC CASSSGISSYNEQFF few TRBJ2-1 TRBV7-9 -
TGTGCCAGCAGCCCGACGACAGGGGTATATGAAAAACTGTTTTTT CASSPTTGVYEKLFF - TRBJ1-4 TRBV9 TRBD1
TGTGCCAGCAGCCCCTTCCGTAGGACATTGAACACTGAAGCTTTCTTT CASSPFRRTLNTEAFF many TRBJ1-1 TRBV19 -
TGTGCCAGCAGTTACTCCCTAAGCAATCAGCCCCAGCATTTT CASSYSLSNQPQHF - TRBJ1-5 TRBV6-2/TRBV6-3 -
TGTGCCAGTAGTAAACGGGAGGGCCCTAACGAGCAGTACTTC CASSKREGPNEQYF - TRBJ2-7 TRBV19 TRBD2
TGTGCCAGCAGGAGGACTAGCGGGAGTGGTGAGCAGTTCTTC CASRRTSGSGEQFF - TRBJ2-1 TRBV6-1 TRBD2
TGTGCCAGCAGTGAGGGCAGGGGTACTTCTGGGGCCAACGTCCTGACTTTC CASSEGRGTSGANVLTF many TRBJ2-6 TRBV2 -
TGCAGTGCAACCCGGGACGAATATTTACAAGAGACCCAGTACTTC CSATRDEYLQETQYF many TRBJ2-5 TRBV20-1 -
TGTGCCAGCAGTGGAACCAGCGGGAGGACCGGGGAGCTGTTTTTT CASSGTSGRTGELFF many TRBJ2-2 TRBV2 TRBD2
TGTGCCAGTAACCGACAGGGACAGGGGCCTGGCACTGAAGCTTTCTTT CASNRQGQGPGTEAFF many TRBJ1-1 TRBV19 TRBD1
TGTGCCAGCAGCTTAAAATTCGGGTTGGGGGACTATGGCTACACCTTC CASSLKFGLGDYGYTF many TRBJ1-2 TRBV11-2 -
TGCGCCAGCAGCGACTCCTGGGGGGGCAGCTATGGCTACACCTTC CASSDSWGGSYGYTF many TRBJ1-2 TRBV5-1 -
TGTGCCAACAGTTTTGGAACGTCGGATGAGCAGTACTTC CANSFGTSDEQYF many TRBJ2-7 TRBV12-3/TRBV12-4 -
TGCGCCAGCAGGGGGGACGGGCTGAACACTGAAGCTTTCTTT CASRGDGLNTEAFF many TRBJ1-1 TRBV5-1 -
TGTGCCAGCAGTCGGACTAGCACCTCCACAGATACGCAGTATTTT CASSRTSTSTDTQYF many TRBJ2-3 TRBV2 TRBD2
TGTGCCAGCAGTTTGTCGAACGAGCAGTACTTC CASSLSNEQYF many TRBJ2-7 TRBV12-3/TRBV12-4 -
TGTGCCAGCAGCCAGGGACTTCGGAAGGACGAGCAGTACTTC CASSQGLRKDEQYF - TRBJ2-7 TRBV7-2 -
TGCAGCGTTGCCGGGACTAGCGGGAGCTACGAGCAGTACTTC CSVAGTSGSYEQYF many TRBJ2-7 TRBV29-1 TRBD2
TGTGCCAGCAGCTTAGGGACAGATACGCAGTATTTT CASSLGTDTQYF many TRBJ2-3 TRBV12-3/TRBV12-4 -
TGCAGTGCTAGAGATCTTAGCGGGAGTTCCCACAATGAGCAGTTCTTC CSARDLSGSSHNEQFF many TRBJ2-1 TRBV20-1 TRBD2
TGTGCCAGCACAAAGCTGGCGAACACTGAAGCTTTCTTT CASTKLANTEAFF many TRBJ1-1 TRBV7-9 -
TGTGCCAGCAGTTCTGGGACTAGCAACGAGCAGTACTTC CASSSGTSNEQYF many TRBJ2-7 TRBV28 TRBD2
TGCAGCGTCGCAGGGCCCTCCTACAATGAGCAGTTCTTC CSVAGPSYNEQFF - TRBJ2-1 TRBV29-1 -
TGTGCCAGCAGTCCCCAACTGGGTACCTACAATGAGCAGTTCTTC CASSPQLGTYNEQFF - TRBJ2-1 TRBV12-3/TRBV12-4 -
TGTGCCAGCAGCTCCAGGACCAGCTCTGGAAACACCATATATTTT CASSSRTSSGNTIYF many TRBJ1-3 TRBV12-3/TRBV12-4 -
TGTGCCAGCAAGCCCGCGTGGGGCAACACCTACAATGAGCAGTTCTTC CASKPAWGNTYNEQFF few TRBJ2-1 TRBV28 -
TGTGCCTGGAGTGTACAGGGGAGGACTGAAGCTTTCTTT CAWSVQGRTEAFF many TRBJ1-1 TRBV30 TRBD1
TGTGCCAGCAGCTCCCTCGATATGGGGCTCCAAGAGACCCAGTACTTC CASSSLDMGLQETQYF few TRBJ2-5 TRBV6-1 -
TGTGCCAGCAGCTTAGACAGGGACACCATATATTTT CASSLDRDTIYF - TRBJ1-3 TRBV7-6 -
TGTGCCAGTAGTATGCAGGGGGCATCTGGAAACACCATATATTTT CASSMQGASGNTIYF few TRBJ1-3 TRBV19 TRBD1